This T cell receptor beta chain was observed in a study of cytomegalovirus exposure and HLA in healthy donors. CDR3 size: 17 residues. V lost 0 bases and J 0 bases, leaving 13 bases between the germline ends. Germline V gives CDR1 SGHRS, CDR2 YFSETQ. Notes on the study in general: The likely explanation for a cluster of highly shared sequence variants was sequencing artifact. The study dropped some indistinguishable V segments, TRBV6-2 and TRBV6-3 among them.

To note about this clone: Its specificity is not known.

The PCR was carried out with 60 Vbeta primers and 13 Jbeta primers. The protocol was immunoSEQ multiplex PCR, while the TCRdb copy is restricted to in-frame clones and leaves out a portion. The sample table includes some 110,000 clones. This TCR was recovered from a man aged 18-30 years in good health and CMV-seronegative. The sample was PBMCs. The chain links TRBV5-1 to TRBJ2-1; D might be TRBD2 (6 bases). The CDR3 DNA reads as TGCGCCAGCAGCTTGGTGTTTGGGGGGACCTCCTACAATGAGCAGTTCTTC. It specifies CASSLVFGGTSYNEQFF.